The 17 T cell receptor beta chains listed next were all sequenced from one sample in a study of T cell changes during pregnancy in multiple sclerosis (dated by TCRdb to 2018 to 2020). The library was generated by the immunoSEQ multiplex PCR assay. Drawn from immuneACCESS, this table holds only the in-frame rearrangements with V and J called that TCRdb kept. Clones are partly lost; checked studies trace under half to an unresolved V gene and leave the rest unexplained. The sample table lists around 80,000 clones, 92% of them with a count of one. In total, the top ten clones hold more than 1.4% of the sample. The sample in question was peripheral blood, obtained before pregnancy. The source of these receptors is a female donor with multiple sclerosis, enrolled in a pregnancy study.

The chain carries TRBV9 and TRBJ2-2; a weak D match, TRBD1 (5 bases). V was clipped by 3 bases and J by 4 bases, with 13 bases between them. Germline V gene sequence: CDR1 SGDLS, CDR2 YYNGEE. This CDR3 region has 15 residues. Here the CDR3 DNA reads TGTGCCAGCAGCGCCCGCCGACAGTCCACCGGGGAGCTGTTTTTT. It yields the protein CASSARRQSTGELFF. Supplemented by reference TRBV9 and TRBJ2-2, the full variable domain reads DSGVTQTPKHLITATGQRVTLRCSPRSGDLSVYWYQQSLDQGLQFLIQYYNGEERAKGNILERFSAQQFPDLHSELNLSSLELGDSALYFCASSARRQSTGELFFGEGSRLTVL.

J is TRBJ1-1 and V is TRBV11-2; no clear D gene. Trimming left V 4 bases short and J 1 base short, with 10 bases between. Germline V gene lookup returns CDR1 SGHAT and CDR2 FQNNGV. The CDR3 totals 14 residues. DNA for the CDR3: TGTGCCAGCAGCTACACCACCAGGAACACTGAAGCTTTCTTT. Translation: CASSYTTRNTEAFF.

The V and J genes are TRBV15 and TRBJ1-1, with 12 bases aligning to TRBD1. With 1 base clipped from V and 7 bases from J, the junction kept 4 bases outside the gene matches. CDR1 and CDR2 from the germline V gene are LNHNV and YYDKDF (reference sequence). This CDR3 contains 15 residues. The DNA for the CDR3 is TGTGCCACCAGCAGAGGGGACAGGGGGCCTCTTGAAGCTTTCTTT. It specifies CATSRGDRGPLEAFF.

The chain joins TRBV7-5 to TRBJ2-7; TRBD2 was called by the table and not checked on the DNA. TRBV7-5 is termed a pseudogene. The CDR3 covers 14 residues. The CDR3 coding sequence is TGTGCCAGAAGCCCTCCGGGACTAGCACGCGAGCAGTACTTC. This encodes CARSPPGLAREQYF.

The rearrangement uses TRBV9 and TRBJ1-2, with 7 bases identical to TRBD1. The CDR3 is made up of 13 amino acids. The J segment lost 6 bases and the V segment lost 4 bases, leaving 6 bases of the junction unmatched. The V gene's germline CDR1 is SGDLS and CDR2 YYNGEE. CDR3: CASSMGQTNGYTF. The CDR3 DNA reads TGTGCCAGCAGCATGGGACAGACTAATGGCTACACCTTC.

J is TRBJ2-7 and V is TRBV5-6; 12 bases align to TRBD1. Germline values: CDR1 SGHDT, CDR2 YYEEEE. The CDR3 sequence is 17 residues long. V dropped 5 bases and J dropped 0; count of bases not matched to a gene: 9. This CDR3 is CASSPGTGGLVSYEQYF. The CDR3 DNA reads as TGTGCCAGCAGTCCCGGGACAGGGGGCCTTGTCTCCTACGAGCAGTACTTC.

The rearrangement uses TRBV27 and TRBJ1-2; possible D gene TRBD1, 6 bases. CDR1 and CDR2 from the germline V gene are MNHEY and SMNVEV (reference sequence). This CDR3 is built from 15 residues. The ends were cut back, 2 bases at V and 6 bases at J, with 16 bases in the middle. CDR3 coding DNA: TGTGCCAGCAGTTTAGTAGGGGGAAGTTGGCATGGCTACACCTTC. It yields the protein CASSLVGGSWHGYTF.

The chain links TRBV2 to TRBJ2-2; 8 positions match TRBD1. This CDR3 comprises 15 residues. J gave up 4 bases and V 6 bases, and 7 bases lay outside the gene matches. Per the germline V gene, CDR1 is SNHLY and CDR2 is FYNNEI. CDR3 in DNA: TGTGCCAGCAGGCAAGACAGGGGAATCACCGGGGAGCTGTTTTTT. Translation gives CASRQDRGITGELFF.

This chain uses TRBV10-3 with TRBJ1-3; D is unclear. Trimming cost V 4 bases and J 4 bases, with 8 bases left between them. CDR3 length: 13 residues. Germline values: CDR1 ENHRY, CDR2 SYGVKD. Written as DNA, the CDR3 is TGTGCCATCAGTGGCAACGAGGGAAACACCATATATTTT. As protein: CAISGNEGNTIYF.

The genes are TRBV5-1 and TRBJ1-6, with a possible D match to TRBD1 (5 bases). V lost 2 bases, J lost 0 bases, and 9 bases lay in between. The V gene's germline CDR1 is SGHRS and CDR2 YFSETQ. The CDR3 covers 16 residues. The DNA for the CDR3 is TGCGCCAGCAGCTTTGGAGGGGACTCCTATAATTCACCCCTCCACTTT. This sequence encodes CASSFGGDSYNSPLHF.

V and J are TRBV5-6 and TRBJ2-3; D might be TRBD2 (5 bases). The CDR3 length is 13 residues. With 7 bases removed from V and 1 base from J, the gap between germline ends came to 10 bases. Germline values: CDR1 SGHDT, CDR2 YYEEEE. The CDR3 DNA sequence: TGTGCCAGCTCTTGGGGAGGCACAGATACGCAGTATTTT. It translates to CASSWGGTDTQYF.

The chain has TRBV7-9 and TRBJ1-6, with D perhaps TRBD1 (5 bases). Germline values: CDR1 SEHNR, CDR2 FQNEAQ (reference sequence). Trimming removed 4 bases at V and 10 bases at J, with 20 bases between. The CDR3 length is 16 residues. As DNA, the CDR3 is TGTGCCAGCAGCTCCTACGGGGGGTTTTGGAACTCACCCCTCCACTTT. Protein product: CASSSYGGFWNSPLHF.

The chain combines TRBV6-1 with TRBJ2-2, with TRBD1 as a possible D gene (5 bases). The germline V gene encodes CDR1 MNHNS and CDR2 SASEGT. The CDR3 sequence is 11 residues long. Trimming removed 8 bases from V and 8 bases from J, with 9 bases in between. The CDR3 DNA sequence: TGTGCCAGCCTCCAGGGAGGGGAGCTGTTTTTT. Encoded protein: CASLQGGELFF.

This chain joins TRBV5-1 and TRBJ2-7, with D possibly matching TRBD2 (6 bases). V was pared by 0 bases and J by 5 bases, with 15 bases between. Germline CDR1 reads SGHRS; CDR2 reads YFSETQ. CDR3 size: 15 residues. CDR3 in DNA: TGCGCCAGCAGCTTGGGAGACGGGGGTTCGGACGAGCAGTACTTC. The encoded protein is CASSLGDGGSDEQYF.

The rearrangement joins TRBV29-1 to TRBJ1-4; D is uncertain. Germline values: CDR1 SQVTM, CDR2 ANQGSEA. The CDR3 consists of 16 residues. The ends were cut back, 2 bases at V and 0 bases at J, with 13 bases in the middle. The CDR3: CSVENLGGSTNEKLFF. CDR3 in DNA: TGCAGCGTTGAAAACCTCGGAGGGTCAACTAATGAAAAACTGTTTTTT.

The gene calls are TRBV19 and TRBJ2-3; possible D gene TRBD2, 7 bases. The germline gives CDR1 LNHDA, CDR2 SQIVND (reference sequence). The CDR3 runs 14 residues. Between the trimmed V and J ends, which lost 8 bases and 5 bases, there was a span of 17 bases. Here the CDR3 reads CASFLQGGGDTQYF. The CDR3, as DNA: TGTGCCAGTTTCTTACAGGGCGGGGGAGATACGCAGTATTTT.

This chain uses TRBV7-8 with TRBJ2-7, with TRBD1 matching over 9 bases. Germline values: CDR1 SGHVS, CDR2 FQNEAQ. The CDR3 is 14 residues long. The ends lost 6 bases at V and 0 bases at J; junction bases unmatched: 3. CDR3 DNA: TGTGCCAGCAGTTGGACAGGGGACTCCTACGAGCAGTACTTC. It translates to CASSWTGDSYEQYF.